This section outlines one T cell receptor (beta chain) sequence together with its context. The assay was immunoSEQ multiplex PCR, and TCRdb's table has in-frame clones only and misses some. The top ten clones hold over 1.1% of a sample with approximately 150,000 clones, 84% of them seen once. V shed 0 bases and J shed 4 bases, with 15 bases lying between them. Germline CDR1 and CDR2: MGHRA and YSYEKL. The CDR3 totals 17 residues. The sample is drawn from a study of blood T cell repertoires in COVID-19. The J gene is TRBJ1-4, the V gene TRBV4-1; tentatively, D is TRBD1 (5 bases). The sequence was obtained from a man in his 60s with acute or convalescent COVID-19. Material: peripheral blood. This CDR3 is CASSQEGRGDYNEKLFF. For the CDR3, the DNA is TGCGCCAGCAGCCAAGAAGGGAGGGGCGACTATAATGAAAAACTGTTTTTT.